These 7 T cell receptor beta chains came from one sample sequenced in a study of blood T cell repertoires in COVID-19. The table came from immunoSEQ multiplex PCR; TCRdb's copy has only in-frame clones and leaves some out. Counted here are more than 80,000 clones, over 60% occurring once; the ten biggest clones make up 6.2%. The sample comprised peripheral blood. These receptors all stem from a man of 80 years or more with COVID-19, enrolled during active disease.

This rearrangement joins TRBV18 to TRBJ2-5, with a possible D match to TRBD2 (5 bases). The CDR3 totals 13 residues. Trimming took off 3 bases at V and 8 bases at J, with 13 bases between the two ends. Germline V gene sequence: CDR1 KGHSH, CDR2 LQKENI. The CDR3 here is CASSPEAVRTQYF. CDR3 bases: TGTGCCAGCTCACCCGAAGCGGTTCGAACCCAGTACTTC.

The CDR3 nucleotides read TGTGCCAGCAGCACCGACAGACCAGATACGCAGTATTTT. Its translation is CASSTDRPDTQYF. The J gene is TRBJ2-3, the V gene TRBV5-4, with a tentative D call TRBD1 (5 bases). CDR3 length: 13 amino acids. V was pared by 4 bases and J by 4 bases, with 10 bases between. Germline V lookup: CDR1 SGHNT, CDR2 YYREEE (reference sequence).

This clone has more than one count but fewer than ten. This sequence joins TRBV20-1 and TRBJ1-2; D gene ambiguous. The CDR3 contains 11 residues. Per the germline V gene, CDR1 is DFQATT and CDR2 is SNEGSKA (reference sequence). V shed 6 bases and J shed 4 bases, with 9 bases lying between them. DNA of the CDR3: TGCAGTGCCTCTGACACCTATGGCTACACCTTC. Protein sequence: CSASDTYGYTF.

The CDR3 nucleotides read TGCGCCAGCAGGAAGGGGGTTATAGACTACGAGCAGTACTTC. The encoded protein is CASRKGVIDYEQYF. The chain carries TRBV10-2 and TRBJ2-7; D might be TRBD1 (6 bases). The CDR3 contains 14 residues. The germline V gene encodes CDR1 WSHSY and CDR2 SAAADI. With 6 bases removed from V and 3 bases from J, the gap between germline ends came to 15 bases.

The chain is built from TRBV6-2 or TRBV6-3 and TRBJ1-5; D remains ambiguous. From germline, CDR1 is MNHEY and CDR2 SVGEGT. The V end was cut by 2 bases, the J end by 7 bases, with 12 bases between. The CDR3 contains 14 residues. The CDR3 bases are TGTGCCAGCAGTTACGACGTCAGGTTCCAGCCCCAGCATTTT. Its translation is CASSYDVRFQPQHF.

V gene TRBV7-2 combines with J gene TRBJ2-3; 11 bases agree with TRBD2. The CDR3 consists of 15 residues. J lost 3 bases, V lost 3 bases, and 2 bases had no gene match. The germline V gene has CDR1 SGHTA and CDR2 FQGNSA. The CDR3 spells CASSFSGRGTDTQYF. The CDR3 DNA reads TGTGCCAGCAGCTTTAGCGGGAGGGGTACAGATACGCAGTATTTT. Full variable domain (rest looked up from reference TRBV7-2 and TRBJ2-3): GAGVSQSPSNKVTEKGKDVELRCDPISGHTALYWYRQSLGQGLEFLIYFQGNSAPDKSGLPSDRFSAERTGGSVSTLTIQRTQQEDSAVYLCASSFSGRGTDTQYFGPGTRLTVL.

In its sample, this clone was seen a few times. The chain employs TRBV6-5 and TRBJ1-5; D is undetermined. The germline V and J ends were trimmed by 6 bases and 2 bases, with 8 bases remaining between them. The length of the CDR3 is 13 residues. CDR1 and CDR2 from the germline V gene are MNHEY and SVGAGI. In nucleotides, the CDR3 is TGTGCCAGCAGCCATAGAGGCAATCAGCCCCAGCATTTT. Protein sequence: CASSHRGNQPQHF.